The entry that follows covers one T cell receptor beta chain sequence. Its antigen is not yet known. No clone much larger than this one lies a single base away; base qualities are absent. The entry originates in a study of blood T cell repertoires in COVID-19 (dated by TCRdb to the early 2020s). Broadly, across the study: Collaborator samples came from the United States, Italy and Spain and covered acute and convalescent phases of COVID-19. The material from the prospective study consisted of cDNA or gDNA derived from T cells, B-cell-depleted T cells, or PBMCs. Subjects who had been exposed to COVID-19, were actively infected with it, or had recovered from it provided the deeply sampled blood TCRbeta repertoires that made up the dataset. The repertoires were made available in a free public database intended to serve as a resource for research on the immune response to SARS-CoV-2. The samples were drawn from two sources: the first 160 participants of the ongoing ImmuneRACE study, and fewer than 1,500 subjects contributed by 6 global collaborators. A de-identified subject ID, COVID-19 status, age in years and sex were almost always included in the sample metadata. Where available, HLA class I and class II types were taken from metadata supplied by the sample provider and were not determined by assay-based typing. Study-wide findings and limitations: Clinical and demographic metadata were provided uncurated, with the amount varying by source and participant.

Collaborating institutions collected whole blood in K2EDTA tubes following their own protocols. For TCRbeta analysis, collaborators shipped samples as frozen whole blood, isolated PBMCs, or DNA extracted from either of those sample types. Counted from cysteine to phenylalanine, this CDR3 has 11 amino acids. Just the 33-base CDR3 DNA is kept, in frame starting at base 1. V is clipped by 3 bases and J by 7 bases, and the sequence between their germline boundaries is 3 bases long. The CDR1 and CDR2 encoded by the germline V gene are KGHSH and LQKENI. The immunoSEQ Assay, a bias-controlled multiplex PCR, was used to amplify TCRbeta CDR3 regions from genomic DNA. The paper's data handling went like this. The number of nucleated cells in each sample was estimated from the amplification of reference gene primers within the assay. To quantify the absolute abundance of each unique TCRbeta CDR3 rearrangement, sequence reads were collapsed and filtered. Productive Simpson clonality was computed per sample as the square root of Simpson's diversity index over productive rearrangements. This is the immuneACCESS table as TCRdb keeps it, with only in-frame sequences that have V and J called. A part of the clones is gone; compared with another copy, unresolved V genes explain less than half, and the rest is unexplained. Clone size and the V and J calls come from that table; the DNA yielded D and trimming. The sample contains some 200,000 clones, roughly four fifths of them found a single time. Clones ranked in the top ten supply approximately 12% of the sample.

The rearranged chain carries TRBV18 and TRBJ2-2, with the D gene too uncertain to name. Material for sequencing was peripheral blood. The sequence was obtained from a woman between 35 and 50 years old with acute or convalescent COVID-19. CDR3 region: CASSPSGELFF. The bases read TGTGCCAGCTCACCCAGCGGGGAGCTGTTTTTT.